The 10 T cell receptor beta chains listed next were all sequenced from one sample in a study of T cell responses to AZD1222 COVID-19 vaccine. Profiling relied on immunoSEQ multiplex PCR, and the TCRdb table lists in-frame clones only, not all of them. The sample includes about 150,000 clones, 90% to 95% seen only once; the top ten take roughly 9.1%. Sequenced here: peripheral blood, sampled on day 0 of AZD1222 vaccination. The receptor set was obtained from an adult in good health.

V gene TRBV4-2 combines with J gene TRBJ1-2; D not resolved. CDR1 is LGHNA, CDR2 YNFKEQ, per germline. V lost 0 bases to trimming and J lost 8 bases, with 13 bases between them. There are 14 residues in the CDR3. The CDR3 DNA is TGTGCCAGCAGCCAAGAAGGGAGATTTAACGGCTACACCTTC. Its translation: CASSQEGRFNGYTF.

The rearrangement joins TRBV30 to TRBJ1-5, with D hard to call. V was pared by 2 bases and J by 2 bases, with 13 bases between. The CDR3 is 15 amino acids. Germline V gene sequence: CDR1 GTSNPN, CDR2 SVGIG (reference sequence). CDR3 sequence: CAWSPFTGGNQPQHF. The CDR3 DNA follows: TGTGCCTGGAGTCCCTTTACCGGGGGCAATCAGCCCCAGCATTTT. Full variable domain (outside the CDR3, taken from reference TRBV30 and TRBJ1-5): SQTIHQWPATLVQPVGSPLSLECTVEGTSNPNLYWYRQAAGRGLQLLFYSVGIGQISSEVPQNLSASRPQDRQFILSSKKLLLSDSGFYLCAWSPFTGGNQPQHFGDGTRLSIL.

In this sample, this clone turned up a few times. The CDR3 loop reads CASSETAAWYGYTF. The CDR3 DNA reads as TGTGCCAGCAGTGAGACCGCAGCCTGGTATGGCTACACCTTC. J is TRBJ1-2 and V is TRBV2, with D unresolved. This CDR3 is 14 amino acids long. CDR1 and CDR2 (germline): SNHLY, FYNNEI. V dropped 3 bases and J dropped 5 bases, with 13 bases sitting between them.

The V gene is TRBV3-1 (or the pseudogene TRBV3-2), the J gene TRBJ1-2; D call uncertain. V was clipped by 4 bases and J by 2 bases, with 17 bases between them. CDR3 length: 16 amino acids. The V gene's germline CDR1 is LGHDT and CDR2 YNNKEL (reference sequence). CDR3 nucleotides: TGTGCCAGCAGCCCGCCCCGGGCGGAGATAAACTATGGCTACACCTTC. This gives the protein CASSPPRAEINYGYTF.

This chain uses TRBV10-3 with TRBJ1-3, with TRBD1 matching over 7 bases. CDR1 and CDR2 (germline): ENHRY, SYGVKD. Trimming took 4 bases from V and 8 from J; bases not matched to a gene: 11. The CDR3 spans 15 residues. This CDR3 is CAISGPGTARYTIYF. The CDR3 region has the DNA TGTGCCATCAGTGGTCCCGGGACAGCCAGATACACCATATATTTT.

The rearrangement joins TRBV19 to TRBJ2-6; D gene uncertain. Germline lookup yields CDR1 LNHDA and CDR2 SQIVND (reference sequence). V was clipped by 10 bases and J by 0 bases, with 10 bases between them. This CDR3 has 14 residues. The DNA for the CDR3 is TGTGCCACAACAGTTTCCTCTGGGGCCAACGTCCTGACTTTC. This sequence encodes CATTVSSGANVLTF.

The chain carries TRBV20-1 and TRBJ1-2; D gene uncertain. This CDR3 spans 11 amino acids. CDR1 and CDR2 from the germline V gene are DFQATT and SNEGSKA (reference sequence). Trimming stripped 3 bases from V and 8 bases from J, with 10 bases between. CDR3 nucleotide sequence: TGCAGTGCTAGTAAAGAGGGAGGCTACACCTTC. Amino acid sequence: CSASKEGGYTF.

This clone was observed once. The J gene is TRBJ1-2, the V gene TRBV18, with D unclear. V lost 1 base, J lost 4 bases, and 4 bases lay in between. This CDR3 has 12 residues. The germline V gene encodes CDR1 KGHSH and CDR2 LQKENI. CDR3 residues: CASSPQSYGYTF. The CDR3 nucleotides read TGTGCCAGCTCACCACAGAGCTATGGCTACACCTTC.

The CDR3 protein is CASRRSGTGGQPQHF. For the CDR3, the DNA is TGTGCCAGTAGGCGATCCGGGACGGGGGGTCAGCCCCAGCATTTT. This sequence joins TRBV19 and TRBJ1-5; tentatively, D is TRBD1 (5 bases). The CDR3 runs to 15 residues. From germline, CDR1 is LNHDA and CDR2 SQIVND (reference sequence). With 6 bases removed from V and 6 bases from J, the gap between germline ends came to 18 bases. The full variable domain, its missing parts supplied by reference TRBV19 and TRBJ1-5, is DGGITQSPKYLFRKEGQNVTLSCEQNLNHDAMYWYRQDPGQGLRLIYYSQIVNDFQKGDIAEGYSVSREKKESFPLTVTSAQKNPTAFYLCASRRSGTGGQPQHFGDGTRLSIL.

The count of this clone is one. The rearrangement uses TRBV4-1 and TRBJ1-1; D is undetermined. The CDR3 length is 17 residues. In germline, CDR1 is MGHRA, CDR2 YSYEKL. V dropped 4 bases and J dropped 5 bases, with 23 bases sitting between them. CDR3 region: CASSPTPLVRLGTEAFF. The CDR3 DNA follows: TGCGCCAGCAGCCCGACCCCTCTCGTACGACTTGGGACTGAAGCTTTCTTT.